The 26 T cell receptor beta chains below come from one sample, sequenced in a study of cytomegalovirus exposure and HLA in healthy donors. In the PCR, 60 Vbeta and 13 Jbeta primers were used. The repertoire was sequenced with immunoSEQ multiplex PCR; TCRdb's copy has only in-frame clones and lacks some. This table holds 150,000 to 200,000 clones, about 75% found once. What was sequenced was PBMCs. These receptors were taken from a male donor in good health and CMV-seropositive.

The chain joins TRBV5-5 to TRBJ1-6; perhaps TRBD1 as D (5 bases). Trimming stripped 5 bases from V and 3 bases from J, with 12 bases between. CDR1 and CDR2 from the germline V gene are SGHKS and YYEKEE (reference sequence). The CDR3 totals 15 residues. CDR3 protein: CASSPGRDYNSPLHF. The CDR3 DNA reads TGTGCCAGCAGTCCGGGCAGGGACTATAATTCACCCCTCCACTTT. Full variable domain (rest looked up from reference TRBV5-5 and TRBJ1-6): DAGVTQSPTHLIKTRGQQVTLRCSPISGHKSVSWYQQVLGQGPQFIFQYYEKEERGRGNFPDRFSARQFPNYSSELNVNALLLGDSALYLCASSPGRDYNSPLHFGNGTRLTVT.

The V gene is TRBV7-3, the J gene TRBJ2-1, with 13 bases fitting TRBD2. CDR1 and CDR2 from the germline V gene are SGHTA and FQGTGA. Trimming took 4 bases from V and 8 from J; bases not matched to a gene: 5. This CDR3 is 15 amino acids long. The CDR3 sequence is CASSSLAGGPYEQFF. In DNA, the CDR3 is TGTGCCAGCAGCTCACTAGCGGGGGGGCCGTATGAGCAGTTCTTC.

The V gene is TRBV27, the J gene TRBJ2-3, with a possible D match to TRBD2 (7 bases). CDR3 size: 15 residues. Looked up from germline, CDR1 is MNHEY and CDR2 is SMNVEV (reference sequence). The germline V and J ends were trimmed by 1 base and 2 bases, with 10 bases remaining between them. The DNA for the CDR3 is TGTGCCAGCAGTTTATGGGGGGGCGACACAGATACGCAGTATTTT. It encodes CASSLWGGDTDTQYF.

This clone was recorded a few times. V gene TRBV6-1 combines with J gene TRBJ1-1; the D gene is possibly TRBD1 (5 bases). The CDR3 loop spans 12 amino acids. Per the germline V gene, CDR1 is MNHNS and CDR2 is SASEGT. With 8 bases removed from V and 4 bases from J, the gap between germline ends came to 11 bases. The CDR3 sequence: CASGRGSTEAFF. CDR3 coding DNA: TGTGCCAGCGGAAGGGGTAGCACTGAAGCTTTCTTT.

V and J are TRBV18 and TRBJ2-5; D perhaps matches TRBD2 (5 bases). Germline V CDR1 and CDR2: KGHSH, LQKENI. CDR3 length equals 14 residues. Trimming pared 1 base from V and 2 bases from J, leaving 8 bases between. The CDR3 nucleotides are TGTGCCAGCTCACCACGGGAGCTTCAAGAGACCCAGTACTTC. This encodes CASSPRELQETQYF.

The CDR3 sequence: CASSLGQGGPSNQPQHF. The DNA for the CDR3 is TGTGCCAGCAGCTTGGGACAGGGGGGACCAAGCAATCAGCCCCAGCATTTT. This chain uses TRBV5-8 with TRBJ1-5, with 9 bases fitting TRBD1. V lost 0 bases and J lost 1; bases outside the gene matches: 5. Looked up from germline, CDR1 is SGHTS and CDR2 is YDEGEE. The CDR3 runs 17 residues.

The CDR3, as DNA: TGTGCCAGCAGCTTCGCAGGGGGACTAGCGGGGGAAGATACGCAGTATTTT. Residues: CASSFAGGLAGEDTQYF. The rearrangement joins TRBV5-4 to TRBJ2-3; 14 nucleotides match TRBD2. This CDR3 contains 17 residues. Germline V gene data show CDR1 as SGHNT and CDR2 as YYREEE (reference sequence). V lost 2 bases to trimming and J lost 5 bases; unmatched junction nucleotides: 7.

The chain couples TRBV27 to TRBJ1-1, with D maybe TRBD1 (5 bases). Germline values: CDR1 MNHEY, CDR2 SMNVEV (reference sequence). Trimming removed 10 bases from V and 8 bases from J, with 17 bases in between. The CDR3 contains 12 residues. In DNA, the CDR3 is TGTGCCACACATGGAAGGGGTGGGGAAGCTTTCTTT. This encodes CATHGRGGEAFF.

The chain employs TRBV4-3 and TRBJ1-1, with D unresolved. Germline loops: CDR1 LGHNA, CDR2 YSLEER. Trimming pared 7 bases from V and 5 bases from J, leaving 14 bases between. The CDR3 loop spans 13 amino acids. CDR3: CASTLGVGTEAFF. The CDR3 DNA reads TGCGCCAGCACCCTCGGGGTTGGGACTGAAGCTTTCTTT.

This clone was observed a handful of times. V usage is TRBV6-1 and J usage is TRBJ1-4; 8 bases line up with TRBD1. The CDR3 is 14 residues long. The trim removed 5 bases at V and 7 bases at J, leaving 6 bases unmatched. In germline, CDR1 is MNHNS, CDR2 SASEGT. DNA of the CDR3: TGTGCCAGCAGTCTGGACAGGGTAATTGAAAAACTGTTTTTT. Translating gives CASSLDRVIEKLFF.

The V gene is TRBV30, the J gene TRBJ1-4, with 9 nucleotides matching TRBD1. V dropped 4 bases and J dropped 5; count of bases not matched to a gene: 5. Germline loops: CDR1 GTSNPN, CDR2 SVGIG (reference sequence). The CDR3 has 14 amino acids. CDR3 sequence (DNA): TGTGCCTGGAACCGACAGGGGGGAAATGAAAAACTGTTTTTT. Residues: CAWNRQGGNEKLFF. Variable domain in full (rest from reference TRBV30 and TRBJ1-4): SQTIHQWPATLVQPVGSPLSLECTVEGTSNPNLYWYRQAAGRGLQLLFYSVGIGQISSEVPQNLSASRPQDRQFILSSKKLLLSDSGFYLCAWNRQGGNEKLFFGSGTQLSVL.

The rearrangement links TRBV11-2 to TRBJ1-2; D may be TRBD1 (6 bases). The CDR3 runs 15 residues. CDR1 is SGHAT, CDR2 FQNNGV, per germline. V was clipped by 0 bases and J by 7 bases, with 15 bases between them. The CDR3 protein is CASSLEGGAAGGYTF. As DNA, the CDR3 is TGTGCCAGCAGCTTAGAAGGGGGGGCTGCGGGTGGCTACACCTTC.

The chain employs TRBV11-2 and TRBJ1-2, with D unresolved. Germline lookup yields CDR1 SGHAT and CDR2 FQNNGV. This CDR3 has 13 amino acids. V lost 0 bases to trimming and J lost 5 bases, with 7 bases between them. The CDR3 here is CASSLERAYGYTF. CDR3 DNA sequence: TGTGCCAGCAGCTTAGAGCGGGCGTATGGCTACACCTTC. The entire variable domain, with the rest obtained from reference TRBV11-2 and TRBJ1-2, is as follows: EAGVAQSPRYKIIEKRQSVAFWCNPISGHATLYWYQQILGQGPKLLIQFQNNGVVDDSQLPKDRFSAERLKGVDSTLKIQPAKLEDSAVYLCASSLERAYGYTFGSGTRLTVV.

CDR3 nucleotides: TGTGCCAGCAGTCCGACTGAGTACCAAGAGACCCAGTACTTC. Amino acids: CASSPTEYQETQYF. The V call is TRBV27, the J call TRBJ2-5; D remains ambiguous. V lost 5 bases and J lost 0, with 10 bases in between. The germline V gene encodes CDR1 MNHEY and CDR2 SMNVEV (reference sequence). CDR3 length equals 14 residues.

This chain joins TRBV6-6 and TRBJ2-5, with D perhaps TRBD2 (6 bases). Germline V gene lookup returns CDR1 MNHNY and CDR2 SVGAGI (reference sequence). Trimming cost V 7 bases and J 1 base, with 7 bases left between them. The CDR3 has 12 amino acids. DNA of the CDR3: TGTGCCAGCATGCGGGGCCAAGAGACCCAGTACTTC. Its protein is CASMRGQETQYF.

The rearrangement uses TRBV30 and TRBJ2-2, with 9 bases matching TRBD1. Germline V gene sequence: CDR1 GTSNPN, CDR2 SVGIG (reference sequence). The CDR3 totals 14 residues. V lost 5 bases to trimming and J lost 3 bases; unmatched junction nucleotides: 4. CDR3 in amino acids: CAWGGTGYTGELFF. In DNA form, the CDR3 reads TGTGCCTGGGGAGGGACAGGGTACACCGGGGAGCTGTTTTTT.

The gene calls are TRBV7-6 and TRBJ1-6; TRBD1 matches at 7 bases. This CDR3 comprises 15 residues. Germline loops: CDR1 SGHVS, CDR2 FNYEAQ. Germline trimming cut 5 bases from V and 7 bases from J; bases unmatched to any gene: 8. CDR3 bases: TGTGCCAGCAGCCCCCGGACAGGAATCAATTCACCCCTCCACTTT. It codes for CASSPRTGINSPLHF.

This chain uses TRBV6-5 with TRBJ2-3; D is possibly TRBD2 (7 bases). This CDR3 region has 16 residues. V gave up 4 bases and J gave up 4 bases, with 18 bases separating them. Looked up from germline, CDR1 is MNHEY and CDR2 is SVGAGI. CDR3 coding DNA: TGTGCCAGCAGTTTAATGGGTGGGGGGGGGCCAGATACGCAGTATTTT. Protein: CASSLMGGGGPDTQYF.

J is TRBJ2-7 and V is TRBV11-2, with D maybe TRBD1 (6 bases). Germline lookup yields CDR1 SGHAT and CDR2 FQNNGV. V was cut by 0 bases and J by 6 bases, with 15 bases left in between. This CDR3 region has 15 residues. The CDR3 sequence: CASSLDSNRDSEQYF. CDR3 sequence (DNA): TGTGCCAGCAGCTTAGATAGCAACAGGGATTCCGAGCAGTACTTC.

The chain has TRBV18 and TRBJ1-2, with D maybe TRBD1 (5 bases). Trimming shortened V by 3 bases and J by 8 bases, and 19 bases separated the two germline ends. Germline V gene lookup returns CDR1 KGHSH and CDR2 LQKENI. The CDR3 spans 15 residues. The CDR3 loop reads CASSPVTGLGKGYTF. CDR3 DNA: TGTGCCAGCTCACCCGTTACGGGACTGGGGAAAGGCTACACCTTC.

This chain uses TRBV6-5 with TRBJ2-5, with a tentative D call TRBD1 (6 bases). The closer fit of TRBJ2-7 to the DNA end suggests the J call may be wrong. CDR1 MNHEY and CDR2 SVGAGI come from the germline V gene. The CDR3 runs to 14 residues. Here the CDR3 reads CASSDRAGESEQYF. The CDR3 coding sequence is TGTGCCAGCAGTGATAGGGCAGGGGAAAGCGAGCAGTACTTC.

This chain links TRBV4-1 with TRBJ2-5; 10 bases match TRBD1. V lost 2 bases to trimming and J lost 5 bases; unmatched junction nucleotides: 20. This CDR3 is built from 20 residues. Germline V gene lookup returns CDR1 MGHRA and CDR2 YSYEKL. CDR3 in amino acids: CASSQLPTSDRGYFGETQYF. The CDR3, as DNA: TGCGCCAGCAGCCAACTGCCCACCTCGGACAGGGGGTATTTTGGGGAGACCCAGTACTTC.

This clone is a singleton in its sample. This chain joins TRBV4-3 and TRBJ2-1; TRBD2 matches 8 bases. J lost 9 bases, V lost 1 base, and 11 bases had no gene match. The CDR3 is 16 residues long. Germline lookup yields CDR1 LGHNA and CDR2 YSLEER. Written as DNA, the CDR3 is TGCGCCAGCAGCCAAGGGTTAGTCGGGGGGGCTAGTGAGCAGTTCTTC. Its protein product is CASSQGLVGGASEQFF.

The rearrangement joins TRBV7-9 to TRBJ2-5, with 8 bases fitting TRBD1. V shed 5 bases, J shed 0 bases, and the junction held 17 bases outside the gene matches. This CDR3 contains 19 residues. Germline V CDR1 and CDR2: SEHNR, FQNEAQ (reference sequence). In DNA, the CDR3 is TGTGCCAGCAGCCCCCCGGGACAGGCTACTCTCCTTTACCAAGAGACCCAGTACTTC. Translation gives CASSPPGQATLLYQETQYF.

This clone has a handful of counts. The chain joins TRBV6-5 to TRBJ1-1, with D maybe TRBD1 (5 bases). CDR1 and CDR2 from the germline V gene are MNHEY and SVGAGI. This CDR3 has 13 residues. The V end was cut by 6 bases, the J end by 3 bases, with 11 bases between. The CDR3 here is CASSSQGHTEAFF. The CDR3 DNA is TGTGCCAGCAGCTCCCAGGGCCACACTGAAGCTTTCTTT.

The chain employs TRBV5-6 and TRBJ2-7; possibly TRBD2 for D (6 bases). In germline, CDR1 is SGHDT, CDR2 YYEEEE. The CDR3 spans 15 residues. The V gene lost 1 base and the J gene lost 4 bases, with 15 bases spanning the gap. The CDR3 DNA is TGTGCCAGCAGCTTGTTGGGGGGTGGGCTTTACGAGCAGTACTTC. It yields the protein CASSLLGGGLYEQYF.